This T cell receptor beta chain was captured by sequencing in a study of vaccination effects on CD4 cells after COVID-19. Study background: Participants each got two BNT162b2 or mRNA-1273 vaccine doses. General study points: The study had few convalescent patients and no early post-infection timepoints.

Of note for this clone: Its antigen is unknown.

With 0 bases removed from V and 6 bases from J, the gap between germline ends came to 15 bases. The germline CDR1 and CDR2 sequences are SGHDN and FVKESK. This CDR3 is built from 17 residues. Measured with immunoSEQ multiplex PCR; TCRdb has only the in-frame clones, and not every one. Of approximately 74,000 clones in the sample, about four fifths are singletons; the top ten hold around 2.9%. After expansion with viral peptide pools in the ViraFEST assay, antigen-specific CD4+ T cells were sequenced. Isolation of CD4+ T cells took place after approximately 10 days of culture. Vaccine recipients, nucleocapsid antibody negative, had no prior SARS-CoV-2 infection. Wells of around 2.2 million PBMC each were grown with 8.5 to 10 IU/ml IL-2 and 9.5 to 10 ug/ml peptides. Cells had half their medium changed to IL-2 medium on days 3 and 7.

V and J are TRBV14 and TRBJ1-6; the D is unclear. This TCR was sampled from a human donor who received a COVID-19 vaccine. Sequences were derived from CD4+ T cells from PBMCs cultured with HCoV-NL63 spike peptides, sampled before COVID-19 vaccination. The CDR3 DNA reads as TGTGCCAGCAGCCAAGATACCAGAACAACGCTTAATTCACCCCTCCACTTT. Amino acids: CASSQDTRTTLNSPLHF. Full variable domain (missing parts from reference TRBV14 and TRBJ1-6): EAGVTQFPSHSVIEKGQTVTLRCDPISGHDNLYWYRRVMGKEIKFLLHFVKESKQDESGMPNNRFLAERTGGTYSTLKVQPAELEDSGVYFCASSQDTRTTLNSPLHFGNGTRLTVT.